The present entry profiles one TCR beta chain with its context. Looked up from germline, CDR1 is SGHTA and CDR2 is FQGTGA. The V gene end was trimmed by 3 bases and the J gene end by 5 bases; junction bases not matched to a gene: 6. CDR3 length: 14 amino acids. This specimen belongs to a study of blood T cell repertoires in COVID-19. As for the study in general: From the United States, Italy and Spain came samples of acute and convalescent COVID-19. Nucleic acid was either cDNA or gDNA, and it came from T cells, B-cell-depleted T cells, or PBMCs.

Original methodology: Estimates of nucleated cell counts were drawn from the amplification of reference gene primers. The repertoire was sequenced with immunoSEQ multiplex PCR; TCRdb's copy has only in-frame clones and lacks some. The V and J calls and clone size are taken from that table; D and trimming were inferred from the DNA. The table records 110,000 or so clones, about nine tenths of them present only once. The TCR was taken from a human donor in a cohort sampled during active COVID-19. Sequenced input: peripheral blood. This chain uses TRBV7-3 with TRBJ2-5; 7 bases align to TRBD1. CDR3 sequence reads: CASSLTGFRETQYF. CDR3 nucleotides: TGTGCCAGCAGCTTGACAGGGTTTCGGGAGACCCAGTACTTC. The whole variable domain, filled in from reference TRBV7-3 and TRBJ2-5, reads GAGVSQTPSNKVTEKGKYVELRCDPISGHTALYWYRQSLGQGPEFLIYFQGTGAADDSGLPNDRFFAVRPEGSVSTLKIQRTERGDSAVYLCASSLTGFRETQYFGPGTRLLVL.